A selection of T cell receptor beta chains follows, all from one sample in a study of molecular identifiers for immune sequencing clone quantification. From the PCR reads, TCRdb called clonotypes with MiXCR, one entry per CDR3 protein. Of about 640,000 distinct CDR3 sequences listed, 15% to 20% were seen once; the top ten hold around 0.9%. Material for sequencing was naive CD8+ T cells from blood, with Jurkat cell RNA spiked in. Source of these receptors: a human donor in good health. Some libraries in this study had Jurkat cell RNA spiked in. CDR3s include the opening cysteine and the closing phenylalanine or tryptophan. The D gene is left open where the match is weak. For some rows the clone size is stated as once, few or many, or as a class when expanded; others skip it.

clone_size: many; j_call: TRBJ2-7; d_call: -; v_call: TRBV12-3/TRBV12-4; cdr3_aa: CASSHGGSYEQYF; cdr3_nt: TGTGCCAGCAGTCATGGGGGATCCTACGAGCAGTACTTC
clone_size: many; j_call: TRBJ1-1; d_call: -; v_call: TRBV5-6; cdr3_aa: CASSSSATEAFF; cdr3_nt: TGTGCCAGCAGCTCGTCTGCCACTGAAGCTTTCTTT
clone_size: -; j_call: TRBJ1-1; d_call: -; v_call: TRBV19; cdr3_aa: CASSIGGGMNTEAFF; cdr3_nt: TGTGCCAGTAGTATAGGAGGGGGTATGAACACTGAAGCTTTCTTT
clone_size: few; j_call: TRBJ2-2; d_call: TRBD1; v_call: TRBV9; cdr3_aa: CASSVYGTGTTGELFF; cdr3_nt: TGTGCCAGCAGCGTATATGGGACAGGGACCACCGGGGAGCTGTTTTTT
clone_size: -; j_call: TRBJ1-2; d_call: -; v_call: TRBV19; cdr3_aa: CASTSRTEINYGYTF; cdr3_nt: TGTGCCAGTACCTCCAGGACGGAGATTAACTATGGCTACACCTTC
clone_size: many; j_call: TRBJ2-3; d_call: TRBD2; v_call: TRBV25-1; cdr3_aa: CASTPPGLAGGPWGDTQYF; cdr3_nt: TGTGCCAGCACTCCCCCGGGACTAGCGGGAGGGCCTTGGGGAGATACGCAGTATTTT
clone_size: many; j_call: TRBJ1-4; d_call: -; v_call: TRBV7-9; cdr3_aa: CASSSGQNNEKLFF; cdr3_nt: TGTGCCAGCAGCTCCGGACAGAATAATGAAAAACTGTTTTTT
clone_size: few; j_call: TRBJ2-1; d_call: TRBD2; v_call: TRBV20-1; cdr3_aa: CSASGGRALLNEQFF; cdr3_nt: TGCAGTGCTAGTGGAGGGAGGGCCCTCCTCAATGAGCAGTTCTTC
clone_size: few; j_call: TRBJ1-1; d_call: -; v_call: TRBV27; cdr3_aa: CASSQPSGARSTEAFF; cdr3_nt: TGTGCCAGCAGCCAGCCTTCGGGGGCGAGATCGACTGAAGCTTTCTTT
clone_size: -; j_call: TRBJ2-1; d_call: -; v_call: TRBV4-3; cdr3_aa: CASSQDYLGPYNEQFF; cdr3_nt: TGCGCCAGCAGCCAAGATTATCTGGGTCCCTACAATGAGCAGTTCTTC
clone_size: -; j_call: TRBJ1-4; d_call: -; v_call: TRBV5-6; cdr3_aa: CASSRGTGEKLFF; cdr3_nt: TGTGCCAGCAGCCGGGGGACGGGTGAAAAACTGTTTTTT
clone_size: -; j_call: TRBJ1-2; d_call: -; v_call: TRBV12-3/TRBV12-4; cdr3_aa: CASSSSGAGYGYTF; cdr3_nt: TGTGCCAGCAGTTCTAGTGGGGCTGGCTATGGCTACACCTTC
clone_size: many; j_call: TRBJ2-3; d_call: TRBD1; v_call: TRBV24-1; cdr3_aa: CATSDWGQGGTDTQYF; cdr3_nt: TGTGCCACCAGTGATTGGGGACAGGGTGGTACAGATACGCAGTATTTT
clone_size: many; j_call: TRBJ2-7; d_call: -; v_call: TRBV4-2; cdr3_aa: CASRNGNSYEQYF; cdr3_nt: TGTGCCAGCAGAAACGGGAACTCCTACGAGCAGTACTTC
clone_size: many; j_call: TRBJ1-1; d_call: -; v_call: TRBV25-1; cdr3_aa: CASSGTDLMNTEAFF; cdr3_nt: TGTGCCAGCAGTGGGACAGATCTTATGAACACTGAAGCTTTCTTT
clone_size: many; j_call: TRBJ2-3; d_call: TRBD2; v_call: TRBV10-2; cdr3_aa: CASSEGPSGPTSTDTQYF; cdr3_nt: TGCGCCAGCAGTGAAGGCCCTAGCGGGCCAACTAGCACAGATACGCAGTATTTT
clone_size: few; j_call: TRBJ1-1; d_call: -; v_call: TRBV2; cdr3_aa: CASSDSGIWGEAFF; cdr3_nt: TGTGCCAGCAGCGACAGTGGGATCTGGGGTGAAGCTTTCTTT
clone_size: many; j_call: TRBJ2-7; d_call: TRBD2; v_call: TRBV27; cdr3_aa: CASSFAGGSHEQYF; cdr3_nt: TGTGCCAGCAGTTTTGCGGGAGGGAGTCACGAGCAGTACTTC
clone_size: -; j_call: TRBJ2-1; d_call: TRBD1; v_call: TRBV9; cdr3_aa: CASSARRDSSSYNEQFF; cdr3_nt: TGTGCCAGCAGCGCCAGACGGGACAGTAGCTCCTACAATGAGCAGTTCTTC
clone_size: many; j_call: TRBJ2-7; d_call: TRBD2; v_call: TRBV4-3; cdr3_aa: CASSQDKAGAYEQYF; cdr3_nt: TGCGCCAGCAGCCAAGATAAGGCGGGAGCCTACGAGCAGTACTTC
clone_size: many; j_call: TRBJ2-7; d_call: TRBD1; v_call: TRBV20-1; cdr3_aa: CSALDRGQYEQYF; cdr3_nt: TGCAGTGCTCTGGACAGGGGGCAATACGAGCAGTACTTC
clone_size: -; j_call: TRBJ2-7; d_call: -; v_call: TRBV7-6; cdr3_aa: CASSQSAGAGQYEQYF; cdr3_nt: TGTGCCAGCAGCCAGTCCGCAGGGGCGGGGCAATACGAGCAGTACTTC
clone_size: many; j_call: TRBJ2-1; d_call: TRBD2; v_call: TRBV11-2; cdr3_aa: CASSLEGLAGNEQFF; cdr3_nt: TGTGCCAGCAGCTTAGAGGGACTAGCTGGCAATGAGCAGTTCTTC
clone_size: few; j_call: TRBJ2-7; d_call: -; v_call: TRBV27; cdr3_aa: CASIYGHEQYF; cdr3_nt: TGTGCCAGCATATATGGGCACGAGCAGTACTTC
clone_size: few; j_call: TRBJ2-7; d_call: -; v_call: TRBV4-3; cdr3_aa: CASSQGNTAGYEQYF; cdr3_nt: TGCGCCAGCAGCCAAGGTAACACAGCCGGCTACGAGCAGTACTTC
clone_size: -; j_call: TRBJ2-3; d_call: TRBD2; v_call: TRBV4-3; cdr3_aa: CASSQEWASGRADTQYF; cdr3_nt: TGCGCCAGCAGCCAAGAATGGGCTAGCGGGAGGGCCGATACGCAGTATTTT
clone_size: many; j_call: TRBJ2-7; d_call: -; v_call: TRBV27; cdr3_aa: CATGTSSYEQYF; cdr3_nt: TGTGCCACAGGGACGAGCTCCTACGAGCAGTACTTC
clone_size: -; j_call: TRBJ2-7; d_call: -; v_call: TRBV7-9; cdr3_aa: CASSLDGVEQYF; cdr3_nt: TGTGCCAGCAGCTTAGACGGCGTCGAGCAGTACTTC
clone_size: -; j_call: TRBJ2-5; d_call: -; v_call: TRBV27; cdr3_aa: CASSLGAAPTRETLYF; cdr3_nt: TGTGCCAGCAGTTTAGGAGCGGCACCTACTAGGGAGACCCTGTACTTC
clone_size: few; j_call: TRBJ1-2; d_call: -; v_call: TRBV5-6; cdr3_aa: CASTYSGQDTDYGYTF; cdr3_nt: TGTGCCAGCACCTACTCCGGACAAGATACGGACTATGGCTACACCTTC
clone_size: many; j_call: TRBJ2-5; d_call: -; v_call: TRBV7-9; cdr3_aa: CASSFFSGQETQYF; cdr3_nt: TGTGCCAGCAGCTTCTTTAGCGGCCAAGAGACCCAGTACTTC
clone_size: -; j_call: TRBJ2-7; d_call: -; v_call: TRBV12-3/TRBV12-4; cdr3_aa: CASSRALYEQYF; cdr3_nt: TGTGCCAGCAGTCGCGCTCTCTACGAGCAGTACTTC
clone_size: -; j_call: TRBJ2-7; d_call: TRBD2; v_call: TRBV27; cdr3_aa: CASSLFGLAGYEQYF; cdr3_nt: TGTGCCAGCAGTTTATTCGGGCTAGCGGGCTACGAGCAGTACTTC
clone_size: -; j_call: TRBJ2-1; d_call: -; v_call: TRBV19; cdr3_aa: CASSRGAHNEQFF; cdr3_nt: TGTGCCAGTAGCCGGGGGGCACACAATGAGCAGTTCTTC
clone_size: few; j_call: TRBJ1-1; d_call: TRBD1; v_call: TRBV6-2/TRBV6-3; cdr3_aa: CASSYHYQTGLPGDTEAFF; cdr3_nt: TGTGCCAGCAGTTACCATTACCAGACAGGGCTCCCCGGGGACACTGAAGCTTTCTTT
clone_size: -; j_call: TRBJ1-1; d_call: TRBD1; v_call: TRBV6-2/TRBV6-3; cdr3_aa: CASSYLGTAYTEAFF; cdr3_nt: TGTGCCAGCAGTTACCTTGGGACAGCTTACACTGAAGCTTTCTTT
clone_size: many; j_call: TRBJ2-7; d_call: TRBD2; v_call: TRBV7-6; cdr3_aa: CASSSGLAGVMDEQYF; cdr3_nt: TGTGCCAGCAGCTCCGGACTAGCGGGAGTTATGGACGAGCAGTACTTC
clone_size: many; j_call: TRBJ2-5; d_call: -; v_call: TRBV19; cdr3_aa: CASTAQTTGRETQYF; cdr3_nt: TGTGCCAGTACCGCCCAGACTACAGGGAGGGAGACCCAGTACTTC
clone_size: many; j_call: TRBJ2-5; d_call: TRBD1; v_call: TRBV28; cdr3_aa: CASRETGARETQYF; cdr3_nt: TGTGCCAGCAGGGAAACAGGGGCCAGAGAGACCCAGTACTTC
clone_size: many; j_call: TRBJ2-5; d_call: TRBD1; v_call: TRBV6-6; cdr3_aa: CASNDDRDGETQYF; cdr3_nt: TGTGCCAGCAATGACGACAGGGACGGGGAGACCCAGTACTTC
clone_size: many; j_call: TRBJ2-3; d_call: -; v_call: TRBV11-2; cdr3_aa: CASSILVGLVADTQYF; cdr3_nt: TGTGCCAGCAGCATCCTTGTCGGGCTAGTTGCAGATACGCAGTATTTT
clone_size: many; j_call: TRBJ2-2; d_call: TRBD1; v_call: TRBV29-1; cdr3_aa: CSVTGGLLSGELFF; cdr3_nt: TGCAGCGTTACAGGGGGACTGCTCTCCGGGGAGCTGTTTTTT
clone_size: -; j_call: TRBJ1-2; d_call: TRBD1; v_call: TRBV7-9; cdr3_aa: CASSSPDRGNYGYTF; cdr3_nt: TGTGCCAGCAGCTCCCCCGACAGGGGGAACTATGGCTACACCTTC
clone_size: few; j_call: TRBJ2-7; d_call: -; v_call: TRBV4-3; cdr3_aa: CASSPAGLTGSYEQYF; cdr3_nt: TGCGCCAGCAGCCCTGCCGGGCTAACCGGGTCCTACGAGCAGTACTTC
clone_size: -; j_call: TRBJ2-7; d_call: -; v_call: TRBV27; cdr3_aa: CAGSPQNRFGEQYF; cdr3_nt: TGTGCCGGCAGCCCACAAAACCGATTTGGCGAGCAGTACTTC
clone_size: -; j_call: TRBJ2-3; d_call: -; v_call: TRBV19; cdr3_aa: CASSYQLGYTDTQYF; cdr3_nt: TGTGCCAGTAGTTATCAATTGGGCTATACAGATACGCAGTATTTT
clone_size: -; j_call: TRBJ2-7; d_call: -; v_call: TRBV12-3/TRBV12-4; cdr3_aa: CASSFGNLGYEQYF; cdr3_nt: TGTGCCAGCAGTTTTGGGAACTTGGGCTACGAGCAGTACTTC
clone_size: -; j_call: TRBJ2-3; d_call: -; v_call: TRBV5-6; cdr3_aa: CASSLGQPIMSTDTQYF; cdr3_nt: TGTGCCAGCAGCTTAGGACAGCCGATAATGAGCACAGATACGCAGTATTTT
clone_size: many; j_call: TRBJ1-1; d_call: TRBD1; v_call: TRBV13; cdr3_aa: CASSPRGQGDTEAFF; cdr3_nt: TGTGCCAGCAGCCCCCGGGGACAGGGGGACACTGAAGCTTTCTTT
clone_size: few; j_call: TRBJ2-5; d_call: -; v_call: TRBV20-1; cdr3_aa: CSARPLDYYQETQYF; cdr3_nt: TGCAGTGCTAGGCCCCTGGACTACTATCAAGAGACCCAGTACTTC
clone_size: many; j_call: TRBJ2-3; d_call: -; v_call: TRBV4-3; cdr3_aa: CASSPGTGPDTQYF; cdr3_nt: TGCGCCAGCAGCCCAGGCACAGGGCCAGATACGCAGTATTTT
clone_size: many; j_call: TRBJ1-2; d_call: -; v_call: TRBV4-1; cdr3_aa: CASSQDPGSGGYTF; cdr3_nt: TGCGCCAGCAGCCAAGATCCAGGGTCAGGGGGCTACACCTTC
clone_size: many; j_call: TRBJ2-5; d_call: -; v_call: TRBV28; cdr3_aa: CASSLPWDATQETQYF; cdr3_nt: TGTGCCAGCAGTTTACCCTGGGACGCTACCCAAGAGACCCAGTACTTC